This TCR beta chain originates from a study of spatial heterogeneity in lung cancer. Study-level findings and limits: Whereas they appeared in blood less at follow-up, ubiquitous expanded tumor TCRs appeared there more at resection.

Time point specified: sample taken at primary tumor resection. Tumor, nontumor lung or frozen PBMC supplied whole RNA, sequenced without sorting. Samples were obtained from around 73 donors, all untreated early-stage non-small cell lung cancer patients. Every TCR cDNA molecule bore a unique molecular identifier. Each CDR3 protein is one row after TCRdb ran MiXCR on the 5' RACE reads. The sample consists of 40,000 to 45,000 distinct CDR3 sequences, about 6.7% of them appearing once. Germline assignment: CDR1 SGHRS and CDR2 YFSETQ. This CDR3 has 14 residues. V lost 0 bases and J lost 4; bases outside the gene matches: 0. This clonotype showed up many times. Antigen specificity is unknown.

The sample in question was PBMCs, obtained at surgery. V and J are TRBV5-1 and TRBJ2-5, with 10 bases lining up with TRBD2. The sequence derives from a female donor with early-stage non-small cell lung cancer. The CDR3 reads CASSLASGGETQYF. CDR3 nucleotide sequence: TGCGCCAGCAGCTTGGCTAGCGGGGGAGAGACCCAGTACTTC. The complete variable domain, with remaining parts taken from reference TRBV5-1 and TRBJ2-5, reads KAGVTQTPRYLIKTRGQQVTLSCSPISGHRSVSWYQQTPGQGLQFLFEYFSETQRNKGNFPGRFSGRQFSNSRSEMNVSTLELGDSALYLCASSLASGGETQYFGPGTRLLVL.